These T cell receptor beta chains were read from a single sample in a study of blood T cell repertoires in COVID-19. Some clones are missing from TCRdb's copy, which holds only in-frame ones; the method was immunoSEQ multiplex PCR. This repertoire shows approximately 220,000 clones, approximately 85% found once; its top ten account for approximately 2.6%. Specimen: peripheral blood. The source of these receptors is a man aged 45-65 years who had recovered from COVID-19. Each CDR3 is given with its conserved first and last residue. Fields, in order: D gene, J gene, V gene, CDR3 DNA, CDR3 protein. A D gene is named only where the DNA matches it firmly.

D: TRBD2
J: TRBJ2-3
V: TRBV10-1
DNA: TGCGCCAGCAGTGAGTCTCCGGGACTAGCCACAGATACGCAGTATTTT
CDR3: CASSESPGLATDTQYF

D: -
J: TRBJ2-7
V: TRBV13
DNA: TGTGCCAGCAGCCTGACCGGGACTGTACACTACGAGCAGTACTTC
CDR3: CASSLTGTVHYEQYF

D: TRBD1
J: TRBJ1-2
V: TRBV11-2
DNA: TGTGCCAGCAGCCGTAGGGGACAGGGAGGGAACTATGGCTACACCTTC
CDR3: CASSRRGQGGNYGYTF

D: -
J: TRBJ1-2
V: TRBV5-4
DNA: TGTGCCAGCAGCTCGGACAGCCTCTATGGCTACACCTTC
CDR3: CASSSDSLYGYTF

D: TRBD2
J: TRBJ2-2
V: TRBV19
DNA: TGTGCCAGCACGGGACTAGCTCGCACCGGGGAGCTGTTTTTT
CDR3: CASTGLARTGELFF

D: TRBD1
J: TRBJ1-1
V: TRBV10-1
DNA: TGCGCCAGCAGTGACCGGGGACAGGGCACTAAAGAAGCTTTCTTT
CDR3: CASSDRGQGTKEAFF

D: -
J: TRBJ1-5
V: TRBV28
DNA: TGTGCCAGCAGTTTCTATGCCGGCAATCAGCCCCAGCATTTT
CDR3: CASSFYAGNQPQHF

D: -
J: TRBJ1-3
V: TRBV19
DNA: TGTGCCAGTAGTGACTCGGGACTCCACTCTGGAAACACCATATATTTT
CDR3: CASSDSGLHSGNTIYF

D: TRBD1
J: TRBJ2-2
V: TRBV15
DNA: TGTGCCACCAGCAGAGCAGGGGGCGATACCGGGGAGCTGTTTTTT
CDR3: CATSRAGGDTGELFF

D: -
J: TRBJ2-1
V: TRBV14
DNA: TGTGCCAGCAGCCAAGGCCGGGGTACCTACAATGAGCAGTTCTTC
CDR3: CASSQGRGTYNEQFF

D: -
J: TRBJ2-1
V: TRBV15
DNA: TGTGCCACCAGCAGATCTTTTAATCGTTACAATGAGCAGTTCTTC
CDR3: CATSRSFNRYNEQFF

D: -
J: TRBJ1-1
V: TRBV7-9
DNA: TGTGCCAGCAGCTTTTTACAGGGTGCTGGGAACACTGAAGCTTTCTTT
CDR3: CASSFLQGAGNTEAFF

D: TRBD1
J: TRBJ1-2
V: TRBV6-4
DNA: TGTGCCAGCAGTGCCTCAGGGACAGCCGCTGGCTACACCTTC
CDR3: CASSASGTAAGYTF

D: TRBD1
J: TRBJ1-1
V: TRBV25-1
DNA: TGTGCCAGCAGGGGAATGACAGGGGGCGGTTGGTACACTGAAGCTTTCTTT
CDR3: CASRGMTGGGWYTEAFF

D: TRBD2
J: TRBJ2-2
V: TRBV3-1/TRBV3-2
DNA: TGTGCCAGCAGCTTAGCGGGTGACATTATTCGCGGGGAGCTGTTTTTT
CDR3: CASSLAGDIIRGELFF

D: TRBD1
J: TRBJ2-4
V: TRBV7-6
DNA: TGTGCCAGCAGCATGGGGACAGGGGTGTACTTC
CDR3: CASSMGTGVYF

D: TRBD2
J: TRBJ2-1
V: TRBV6-5
DNA: TGTGCCAGCCAAGGAGCTAGCGGGTTAGGTGCTAAGTTCTTC
CDR3: CASQGASGLGAKFF